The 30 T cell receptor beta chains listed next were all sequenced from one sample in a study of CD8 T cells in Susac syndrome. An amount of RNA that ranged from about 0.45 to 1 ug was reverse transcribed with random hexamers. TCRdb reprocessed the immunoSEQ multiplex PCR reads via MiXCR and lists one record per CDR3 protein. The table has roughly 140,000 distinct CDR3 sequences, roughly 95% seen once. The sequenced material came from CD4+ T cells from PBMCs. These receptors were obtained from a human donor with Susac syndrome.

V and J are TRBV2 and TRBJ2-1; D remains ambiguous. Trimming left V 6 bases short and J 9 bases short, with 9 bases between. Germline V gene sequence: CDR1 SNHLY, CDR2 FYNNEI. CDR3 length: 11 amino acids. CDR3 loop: CASSYDTEQFF. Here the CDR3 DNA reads TGTGCCAGCAGCTACGACACTGAGCAGTTCTTC.

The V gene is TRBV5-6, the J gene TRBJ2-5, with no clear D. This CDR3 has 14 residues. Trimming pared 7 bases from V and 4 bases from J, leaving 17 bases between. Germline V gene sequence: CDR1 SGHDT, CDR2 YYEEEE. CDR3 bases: TGTGCCAGCGCCGGCGGCGGCGAACGAGAGACCCAGTACTTC. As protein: CASAGGGERETQYF.

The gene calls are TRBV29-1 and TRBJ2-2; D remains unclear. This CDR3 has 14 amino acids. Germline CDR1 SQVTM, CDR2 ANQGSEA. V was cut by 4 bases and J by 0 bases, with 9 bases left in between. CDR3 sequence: CSVGAGANTGELFF. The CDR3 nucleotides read TGCAGCGTTGGGGCAGGAGCGAACACCGGGGAGCTGTTTTTT.

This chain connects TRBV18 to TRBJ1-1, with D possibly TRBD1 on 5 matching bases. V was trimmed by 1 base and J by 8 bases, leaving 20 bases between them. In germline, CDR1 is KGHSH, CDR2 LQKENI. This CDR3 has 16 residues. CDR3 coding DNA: TGTGCCAGCTCACCACGGGAGGGGTCAGGCCGCGGGGAAGCTTTCTTT. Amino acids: CASSPREGSGRGEAFF.

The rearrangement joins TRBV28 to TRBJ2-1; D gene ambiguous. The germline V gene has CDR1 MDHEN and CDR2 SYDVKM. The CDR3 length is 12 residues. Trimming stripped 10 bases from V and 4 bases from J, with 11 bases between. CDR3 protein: CATGPQYNEQFF. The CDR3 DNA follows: TGTGCCACCGGACCACAATACAATGAGCAGTTCTTC.

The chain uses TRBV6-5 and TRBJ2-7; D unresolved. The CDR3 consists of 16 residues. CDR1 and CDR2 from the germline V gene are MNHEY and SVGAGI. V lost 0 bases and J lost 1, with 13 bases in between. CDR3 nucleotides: TGTGCCAGCAGTTACTCGTCAGGAAGAGGTTCCTACGAGCAGTACTTC. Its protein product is CASSYSSGRGSYEQYF.

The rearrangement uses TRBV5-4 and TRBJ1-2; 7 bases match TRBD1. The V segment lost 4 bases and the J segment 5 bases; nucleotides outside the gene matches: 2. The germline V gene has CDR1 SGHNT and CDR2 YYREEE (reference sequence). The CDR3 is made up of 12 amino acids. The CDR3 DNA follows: TGTGCCAGCAGCCCGGGACAGTATGGCTACACCTTC. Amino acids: CASSPGQYGYTF.

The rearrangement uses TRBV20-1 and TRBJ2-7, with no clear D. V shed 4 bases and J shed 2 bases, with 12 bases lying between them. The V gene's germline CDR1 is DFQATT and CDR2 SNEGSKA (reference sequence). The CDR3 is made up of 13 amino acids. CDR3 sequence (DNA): TGCAGTGCTAACAAAAGTCCTACCTACGAGCAGTACTTC. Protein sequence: CSANKSPTYEQYF.

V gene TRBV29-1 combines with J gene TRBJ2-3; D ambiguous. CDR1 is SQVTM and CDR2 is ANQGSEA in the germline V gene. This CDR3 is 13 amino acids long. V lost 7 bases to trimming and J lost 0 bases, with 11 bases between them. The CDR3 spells CSDREWSTDTQYF. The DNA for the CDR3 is TGCAGCGATCGTGAGTGGAGCACAGATACGCAGTATTTT.

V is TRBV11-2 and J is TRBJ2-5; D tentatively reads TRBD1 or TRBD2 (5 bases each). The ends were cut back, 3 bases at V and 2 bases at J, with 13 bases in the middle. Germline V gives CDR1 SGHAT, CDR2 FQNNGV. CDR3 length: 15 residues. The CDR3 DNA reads TGTGCCAGCAGCTTGGGGGTTAGCCCTCAAGAGACCCAGTACTTC. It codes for CASSLGVSPQETQYF.

CDR3 in DNA: TGTGCCAGCAGCTCGTGGGACAGGGGAGGTTCTGGGGCCAACGTCCTGACTTTC. It translates to CASSSWDRGGSGANVLTF. The chain joins TRBV7-6 to TRBJ2-6; 10 positions match TRBD1. After removal of 4 bases from V and 1 base from J, the junction contained 7 bases not matched to a gene. The germline gives CDR1 SGHVS, CDR2 FNYEAQ. The CDR3 extends over 18 amino acids. Full variable domain (rest looked up from reference TRBV7-6 and TRBJ2-6): GAGVSQSPRYKVTKRGQDVALRCDPISGHVSLYWYRQALGQGPEFLTYFNYEAQQDKSGLPNDRFSAERPEGSISTLTIQRTEQRDSAMYRCASSSWDRGGSGANVLTFGAGSRLTVL.

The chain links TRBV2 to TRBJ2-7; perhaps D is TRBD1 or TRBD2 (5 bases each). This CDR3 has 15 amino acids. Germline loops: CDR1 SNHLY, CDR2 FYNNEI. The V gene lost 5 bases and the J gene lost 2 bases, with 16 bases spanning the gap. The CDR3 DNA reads TGTGCCAGCAGTAGTAACCGGGACGGTCCCTACGAGCAGTACTTC. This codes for CASSSNRDGPYEQYF.

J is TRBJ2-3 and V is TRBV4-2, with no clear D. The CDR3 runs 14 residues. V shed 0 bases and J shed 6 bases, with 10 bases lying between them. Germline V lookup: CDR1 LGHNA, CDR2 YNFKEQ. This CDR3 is CASSQDLDNDTQYF. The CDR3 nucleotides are TGTGCCAGCAGCCAAGATCTAGACAACGATACGCAGTATTTT.

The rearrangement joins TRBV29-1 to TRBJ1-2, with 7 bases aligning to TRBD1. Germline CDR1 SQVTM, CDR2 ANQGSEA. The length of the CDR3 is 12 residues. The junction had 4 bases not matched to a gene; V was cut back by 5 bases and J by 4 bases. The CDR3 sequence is CSVSGTAYGYTF. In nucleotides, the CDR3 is TGCAGCGTTTCAGGGACAGCCTATGGCTACACCTTC.

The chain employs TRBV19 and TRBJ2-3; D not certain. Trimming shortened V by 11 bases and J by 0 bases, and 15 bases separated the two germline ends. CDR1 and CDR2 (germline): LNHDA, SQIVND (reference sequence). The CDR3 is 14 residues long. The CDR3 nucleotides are TGTGCCTCCACGTTCGGGTCGAGCACAGATACGCAGTATTTT. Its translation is CASTFGSSTDTQYF.

CDR3 in amino acids: CASSLGRGAGELFF. The CDR3 region has the DNA TGCGCCAGCAGCTTAGGAAGGGGCGCCGGGGAGCTGTTTTTT. The genes are TRBV5-1 and TRBJ2-2; D possibly corresponds to TRBD1 (5 bases). Germline CDR1 is SGHRS and CDR2 is YFSETQ. This CDR3 is built from 14 residues. V was cut by 2 bases and J by 6 bases, with 11 bases left in between.

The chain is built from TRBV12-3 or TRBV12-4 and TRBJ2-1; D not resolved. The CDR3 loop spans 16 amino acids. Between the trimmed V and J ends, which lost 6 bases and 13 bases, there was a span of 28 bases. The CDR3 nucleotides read TGTGCCAGCAGCCTCGCTGCAGCCTTAGTCCCAATGGAACAGTTCTTC. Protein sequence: CASSLAAALVPMEQFF.

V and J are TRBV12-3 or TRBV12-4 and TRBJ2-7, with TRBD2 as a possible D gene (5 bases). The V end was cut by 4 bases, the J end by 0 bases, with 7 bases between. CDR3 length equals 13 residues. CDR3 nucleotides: TGTGCCAGCAGTTCGGGGAGCTCCTACGAGCAGTACTTC. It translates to CASSSGSSYEQYF.

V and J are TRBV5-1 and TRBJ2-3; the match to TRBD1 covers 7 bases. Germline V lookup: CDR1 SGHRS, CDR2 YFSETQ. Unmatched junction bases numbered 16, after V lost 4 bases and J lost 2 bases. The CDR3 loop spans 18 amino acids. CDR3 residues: CASSKWTGQRLLTDTQYF. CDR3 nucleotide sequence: TGCGCCAGCAGCAAATGGACGGGACAGCGATTACTCACAGATACGCAGTATTTT.

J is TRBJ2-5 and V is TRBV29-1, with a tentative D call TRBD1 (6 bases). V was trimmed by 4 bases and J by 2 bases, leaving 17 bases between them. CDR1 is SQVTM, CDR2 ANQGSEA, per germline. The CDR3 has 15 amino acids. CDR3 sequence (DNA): TGCAGCGTTGCCCCATTAGGACAGACGCAAGAGACCCAGTACTTC. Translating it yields CSVAPLGQTQETQYF.

In DNA form, the CDR3 reads TGCAGCGGAAGAGCGGGGGGCACAGATACGCAGTATTTT. Translating gives CSGRAGGTDTQYF. This chain joins TRBV29-1 and TRBJ2-3, with 8 bases fitting TRBD2. V lost 7 bases, J lost 1 base, and 4 bases stayed unmatched. CDR1 and CDR2 (germline): SQVTM, ANQGSEA. The CDR3 runs 13 residues.

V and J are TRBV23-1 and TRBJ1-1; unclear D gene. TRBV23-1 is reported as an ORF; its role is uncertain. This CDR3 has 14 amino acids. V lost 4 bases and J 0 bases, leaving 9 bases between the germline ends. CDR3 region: CASSRSEMNTEAFF. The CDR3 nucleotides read TGCGCCAGCAGTCGCAGCGAAATGAACACTGAAGCTTTCTTT.

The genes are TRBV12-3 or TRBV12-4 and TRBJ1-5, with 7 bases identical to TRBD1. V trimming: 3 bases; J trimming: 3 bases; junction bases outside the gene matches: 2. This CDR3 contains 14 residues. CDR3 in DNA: TGTGCCAGCAGTTTGGGACAGCCCAATCAGCCCCAGCATTTT. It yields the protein CASSLGQPNQPQHF.

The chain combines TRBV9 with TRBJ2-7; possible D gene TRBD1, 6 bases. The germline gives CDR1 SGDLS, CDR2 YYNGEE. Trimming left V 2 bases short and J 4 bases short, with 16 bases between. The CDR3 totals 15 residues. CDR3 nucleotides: TGTGCCAGCAGCGTCGACGGACAGTCGAGTTACGAGCAGTACTTC. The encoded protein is CASSVDGQSSYEQYF.

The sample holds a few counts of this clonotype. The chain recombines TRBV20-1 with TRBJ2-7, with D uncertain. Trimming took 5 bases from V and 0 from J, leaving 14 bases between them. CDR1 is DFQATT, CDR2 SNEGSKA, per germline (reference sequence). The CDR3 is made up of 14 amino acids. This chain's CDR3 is CSAPKRAASYEQYF. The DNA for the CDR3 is TGCAGTGCTCCGAAACGGGCAGCCTCCTACGAGCAGTACTTC.

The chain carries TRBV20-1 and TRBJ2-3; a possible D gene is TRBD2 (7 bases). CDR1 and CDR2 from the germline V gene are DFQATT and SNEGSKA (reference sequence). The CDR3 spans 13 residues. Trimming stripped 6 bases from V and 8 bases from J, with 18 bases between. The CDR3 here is CSARGGPTGTQYF. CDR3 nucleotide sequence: TGCAGTGCCCGCGGGGGCCCCACGGGTACGCAGTATTTT.

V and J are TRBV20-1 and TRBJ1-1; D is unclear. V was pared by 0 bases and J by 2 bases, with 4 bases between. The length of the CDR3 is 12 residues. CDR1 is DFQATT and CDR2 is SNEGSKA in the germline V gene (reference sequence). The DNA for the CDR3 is TGCAGTGCTAGAGATAGAAACACTGAAGCTTTCTTT. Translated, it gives CSARDRNTEAFF.

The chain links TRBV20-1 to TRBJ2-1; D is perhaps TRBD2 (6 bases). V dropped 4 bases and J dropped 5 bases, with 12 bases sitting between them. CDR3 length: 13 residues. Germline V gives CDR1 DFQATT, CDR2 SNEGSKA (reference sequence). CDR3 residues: CSAITGRNNEQFF. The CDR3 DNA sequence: TGCAGTGCTATTACCGGGAGAAACAATGAGCAGTTCTTC.

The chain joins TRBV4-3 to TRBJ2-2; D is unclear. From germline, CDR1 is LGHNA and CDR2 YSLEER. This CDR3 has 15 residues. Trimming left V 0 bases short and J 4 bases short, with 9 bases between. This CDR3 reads CASSQDGRATGELFF. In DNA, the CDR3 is TGCGCCAGCAGCCAAGATGGTCGAGCCACCGGGGAGCTGTTTTTT.

The CDR3: CATSSHGTGNQPQHF. DNA for the CDR3: TGTGCCACCAGCAGCCACGGGACAGGGAATCAGCCCCAGCATTTT. V gene TRBV15 combines with J gene TRBJ1-5; TRBD1 matches 9 bases. After removal of 3 bases from V and 4 bases from J, the junction contained 4 bases not matched to a gene. The CDR3 is 15 residues long. From germline, CDR1 is LNHNV and CDR2 YYDKDF (reference sequence).